What follows describes a single T cell receptor (beta chain). The entry originates in a study of stem cell transplantation in POMP-related autoinflammatory disease. In the study overall: Hypothesis: faulty thymoproteasomes impair CD8+ T-cell selection, skewing TRB repertoires.

Germline CDR1 is SGHNT and CDR2 is YYREEE (reference sequence). The CDR3 has 14 amino acids. Trimming pared 5 bases from V and 2 bases from J, leaving 13 bases between. Clones were sequenced by immunoSEQ multiplex PCR, and TCRdb holds only the in-frame ones, with some missing. There are over 60,000 clones in the sample; more than 75% occur only once, and 0.5% to 0.75% lies in the top ten. The clonotype originates from a human patient with POMP-related autoinflammation and immune dysregulation (PRAID). The graft donor may be the source of some T cells. Material: CD4+ T cells from PBMCs, obtained after stem cell transplantation. The chain employs TRBV5-4 and TRBJ2-5, with D possibly TRBD2 on 6 matching bases. The chain's CDR3 is CASSHGTAQETQYF. The DNA for the CDR3 is TGTGCCAGCAGTCACGGGACTGCACAAGAGACCCAGTACTTC.